These T cell receptor beta chains were read from a single sample in a study of blood T cell repertoires in COVID-19. Produced via immunoSEQ multiplex PCR; TCRdb's table is partial and in-frame only. The data contain some 190,000 clones, more than 75% of them singletons. The sample was peripheral blood. The receptors originated from a person between 65 and 79 years old with COVID-19, enrolled during active disease. Both conserved end residues are part of each CDR3. A D gene is named only where the DNA matches it firmly. A row's size may be missing; if present it is once, few, many or a size class.

j_call: TRBJ2-3; clone_size: -; d_call: TRBD2; v_call: TRBV2; cdr3_aa: CANRRGSHTDTQYF; cdr3_nt: TGTGCCAACAGGCGGGGGAGCCACACAGATACGCAGTATTTT
j_call: TRBJ1-1; clone_size: -; d_call: -; v_call: TRBV19; cdr3_aa: CASTSNTEAFF; cdr3_nt: TGTGCCAGTACCTCGAACACTGAAGCTTTCTTT
j_call: TRBJ2-5; clone_size: -; d_call: TRBD1; v_call: TRBV7-9; cdr3_aa: CASSFRQGKEETQYF; cdr3_nt: TGTGCCAGCAGCTTCCGACAGGGCAAGGAAGAGACCCAGTACTTC
j_call: TRBJ2-2; clone_size: -; d_call: -; v_call: TRBV6-2/TRBV6-3; cdr3_aa: CASSIPRLNRNTGELFF; cdr3_nt: TGTGCCAGCAGCATCCCCCGACTCAATCGGAACACCGGGGAGCTGTTTTTT
j_call: TRBJ2-2; clone_size: -; d_call: -; v_call: TRBV19; cdr3_aa: CASSIPRLDRPGELFF; cdr3_nt: TGTGCCAGTAGTATACCCCGACTAGACCGGCCCGGGGAGCTGTTTTTT
j_call: TRBJ2-3; clone_size: -; d_call: -; v_call: TRBV27; cdr3_aa: CASSSQGYTDTQYF; cdr3_nt: TGTGCCAGCAGTTCCCAGGGGTACACAGATACGCAGTATTTT
j_call: TRBJ2-1; clone_size: once; d_call: -; v_call: TRBV6-5; cdr3_aa: CASSYFRESEQFF; cdr3_nt: TGTGCCAGCAGTTACTTCCGGGAGAGTGAGCAGTTCTTC
j_call: TRBJ2-1; clone_size: -; d_call: TRBD2; v_call: TRBV30; cdr3_aa: CAGGRSSYNEQFF; cdr3_nt: TGTGCCGGCGGGAGGAGCTCCTACAATGAGCAGTTCTTC
j_call: TRBJ2-2; clone_size: -; d_call: TRBD1; v_call: TRBV15; cdr3_aa: CATSIDQDRGRGELFF; cdr3_nt: TGTGCCACCAGCATAGATCAGGACAGGGGGCGCGGGGAGCTGTTTTTT
j_call: TRBJ1-2; clone_size: -; d_call: TRBD1; v_call: TRBV6-5; cdr3_aa: CASSQGALGGYTF; cdr3_nt: TGTGCCAGCAGCCAGGGGGCCCTCGGGGGCTACACCTTC
j_call: TRBJ2-7; clone_size: -; d_call: TRBD2; v_call: TRBV29-1; cdr3_aa: CSVQKRGTSEQYF; cdr3_nt: TGCAGCGTTCAGAAGCGGGGGACCTCCGAGCAGTACTTC
j_call: TRBJ1-6; clone_size: -; d_call: -; v_call: TRBV6-4; cdr3_aa: CASSVSSGSDSPLHF; cdr3_nt: TGTGCCAGCAGTGTCTCCTCGGGGAGCGATTCACCCCTCCACTTT
j_call: TRBJ2-7; clone_size: -; d_call: TRBD1; v_call: TRBV7-8; cdr3_aa: CASSRGQGEGSYEQYF; cdr3_nt: TGTGCCAGCAGCCGAGGACAGGGAGAGGGGTCCTACGAGCAGTACTTC
j_call: TRBJ1-2; clone_size: -; d_call: TRBD1; v_call: TRBV7-9; cdr3_aa: CASSLASTGGGYTF; cdr3_nt: TGTGCCAGCAGCTTAGCGTCGACAGGGGGTGGCTACACCTTC
j_call: TRBJ1-1; clone_size: -; d_call: TRBD1; v_call: TRBV7-2; cdr3_aa: CATSSGTETSWVNTEAFF; cdr3_nt: TGTGCCACCAGCTCTGGGACAGAGACCTCCTGGGTGAACACTGAAGCTTTCTTT
j_call: TRBJ2-6; clone_size: -; d_call: -; v_call: TRBV19; cdr3_aa: CATSPGANVLTF; cdr3_nt: TGTGCCACCTCTCCTGGGGCCAACGTCCTGACTTTC
j_call: TRBJ1-2; clone_size: -; d_call: -; v_call: TRBV7-2; cdr3_aa: CASSLYTVLANYGYTF; cdr3_nt: TGTGCCAGCAGCTTATACACCGTACTAGCTAACTATGGCTACACCTTC
j_call: TRBJ1-1; clone_size: -; d_call: -; v_call: TRBV10-3; cdr3_aa: CAISVMRGVGTEAFF; cdr3_nt: TGTGCCATCAGTGTTATGCGGGGGGTTGGCACTGAAGCTTTCTTT
j_call: TRBJ2-7; clone_size: -; d_call: TRBD1; v_call: TRBV5-1; cdr3_aa: CASSFDTGGMNEQYF; cdr3_nt: TGCGCCAGCAGCTTCGATACAGGGGGCATGAACGAGCAGTACTTC
j_call: TRBJ2-1; clone_size: -; d_call: -; v_call: TRBV10-3; cdr3_aa: CATTTASYNEQFF; cdr3_nt: TGTGCCACGACGACAGCCTCCTACAATGAGCAGTTCTTC
j_call: TRBJ1-1; clone_size: -; d_call: -; v_call: TRBV5-1; cdr3_aa: CASSLGVPGQVNTEAFF; cdr3_nt: TGCGCCAGCAGCTTGGGGGTACCAGGACAAGTGAACACTGAAGCTTTCTTT
j_call: TRBJ2-1; clone_size: -; d_call: TRBD2; v_call: TRBV24-1; cdr3_aa: CATSDGTSGHSYNEQFF; cdr3_nt: TGTGCCACCAGTGATGGGACTAGCGGGCATTCTTACAATGAGCAGTTCTTC
j_call: TRBJ1-5; clone_size: -; d_call: -; v_call: TRBV7-2; cdr3_aa: CASSYSGSYSNQPQHF; cdr3_nt: TGTGCCAGCAGCTACTCAGGTTCCTATAGCAATCAGCCCCAGCATTTT
j_call: TRBJ1-1; clone_size: -; d_call: TRBD1; v_call: TRBV3-1/TRBV3-2; cdr3_aa: CASRGTGTEAFF; cdr3_nt: TGTGCCAGCAGGGGGACAGGCACTGAAGCTTTCTTT
j_call: TRBJ1-2; clone_size: -; d_call: -; v_call: TRBV28; cdr3_aa: CAAQQSYGYTF; cdr3_nt: TGTGCCGCACAGCAGAGCTATGGCTACACCTTC
j_call: TRBJ2-7; clone_size: -; d_call: -; v_call: TRBV6-1; cdr3_aa: CASSDRVQSLQYF; cdr3_nt: TGTGCCAGCAGTGATAGAGTGCAATCCCTGCAGTACTTC
j_call: TRBJ1-1; clone_size: -; d_call: -; v_call: TRBV29-1; cdr3_aa: CSVLLLNTEAFF; cdr3_nt: TGCAGCGTTCTTCTGTTGAACACTGAAGCTTTCTTT
j_call: TRBJ2-1; clone_size: -; d_call: TRBD2; v_call: TRBV11-2; cdr3_aa: CASSLEIGTSSYNEQFF; cdr3_nt: TGTGCCAGCAGCTTAGAAATCGGGACTAGCTCCTACAATGAGCAGTTCTTC
j_call: TRBJ2-1; clone_size: -; d_call: TRBD2; v_call: TRBV5-8; cdr3_aa: CASSLVQGLAGGNEQFF; cdr3_nt: TGTGCCAGCAGCTTGGTTCAAGGACTAGCGGGGGGCAATGAGCAGTTCTTC
j_call: TRBJ1-5; clone_size: -; d_call: -; v_call: TRBV4-1; cdr3_aa: CASSQDPGNSNQPQHF; cdr3_nt: TGCGCCAGCAGCCAAGATCCGGGGAACAGCAATCAGCCCCAGCATTTT
j_call: TRBJ2-2; clone_size: -; d_call: -; v_call: TRBV6-5; cdr3_aa: CASRTTGPNTGELFF; cdr3_nt: TGTGCCAGCAGAACAACAGGGCCGAACACCGGGGAGCTGTTTTTT
j_call: TRBJ2-7; clone_size: -; d_call: TRBD1; v_call: TRBV28; cdr3_aa: CASSKQDRLREQYF; cdr3_nt: TGTGCCAGCAGCAAACAGGACAGGCTGCGGGAGCAGTACTTC
j_call: TRBJ2-1; clone_size: -; d_call: TRBD2; v_call: TRBV6-1; cdr3_aa: CASSEMAGVWNEQFF; cdr3_nt: TGTGCCAGCAGTGAAATGGCGGGAGTTTGGAATGAGCAGTTCTTC
j_call: TRBJ1-2; clone_size: -; d_call: -; v_call: TRBV18; cdr3_aa: CASSPVATNYGYTF; cdr3_nt: TGTGCCAGCTCACCCGTGGCCACTAACTATGGCTACACCTTC
j_call: TRBJ1-6; clone_size: few; d_call: -; v_call: TRBV3-1/TRBV3-2; cdr3_aa: CASSPTTGFGSYNSPLHF; cdr3_nt: TGTGCCAGCAGTCCCACCACAGGGTTTGGGTCCTATAATTCACCCCTCCACTTT
j_call: TRBJ2-1; clone_size: -; d_call: -; v_call: TRBV7-9; cdr3_aa: CASSTAYNEQFF; cdr3_nt: TGTGCCAGCAGCACCGCCTATAATGAGCAGTTCTTC
j_call: TRBJ1-2; clone_size: -; d_call: -; v_call: TRBV29-1; cdr3_aa: CSVGEWTAGNGYTF; cdr3_nt: TGCAGCGTTGGGGAATGGACAGCGGGGAATGGCTACACCTTC
j_call: TRBJ2-7; clone_size: -; d_call: -; v_call: TRBV11-3; cdr3_aa: CASSLSREGEQYF; cdr3_nt: TGTGCCAGCAGCTTATCCAGGGAAGGGGAGCAGTACTTC
j_call: TRBJ1-4; clone_size: -; d_call: -; v_call: TRBV4-3; cdr3_aa: CASSLGHGPEKLFF; cdr3_nt: TGCGCCAGCAGCCTAGGACACGGTCCCGAAAAACTGTTTTTT
j_call: TRBJ2-3; clone_size: -; d_call: -; v_call: TRBV9; cdr3_aa: CASSDISDTQYF; cdr3_nt: TGTGCCAGCAGCGATATCTCCGATACGCAGTATTTT
j_call: TRBJ2-7; clone_size: -; d_call: -; v_call: TRBV11-1; cdr3_aa: CASSFSRVGYEQYF; cdr3_nt: TGTGCCAGCAGCTTCTCGCGGGTTGGCTACGAGCAGTACTTC
j_call: TRBJ1-6; clone_size: -; d_call: -; v_call: TRBV2; cdr3_aa: CASRQAPGSYNSPLHF; cdr3_nt: TGTGCCAGTCGACAGGCCCCGGGCTCCTATAATTCACCCCTCCACTTT
j_call: TRBJ2-5; clone_size: -; d_call: -; v_call: TRBV11-2; cdr3_aa: CASSLDQSSAGETQYF; cdr3_nt: TGTGCCAGCAGCTTAGATCAGAGTTCAGCGGGAGAGACCCAGTACTTC
j_call: TRBJ2-3; clone_size: -; d_call: -; v_call: TRBV2; cdr3_aa: CASPATSTDTQYF; cdr3_nt: TGTGCCAGCCCAGCGACTAGCACAGATACGCAGTATTTT
j_call: TRBJ2-1; clone_size: -; d_call: -; v_call: TRBV9; cdr3_aa: CASSTILGGEQFF; cdr3_nt: TGTGCCAGCAGCACAATACTAGGCGGTGAGCAGTTCTTC
j_call: TRBJ1-6; clone_size: -; d_call: -; v_call: TRBV3-1/TRBV3-2; cdr3_aa: CASSQDPGRGSYNSPLHF; cdr3_nt: TGTGCCAGCAGCCAAGATCCCGGCCGGGGTTCCTATAATTCACCCCTCCACTTT
j_call: TRBJ2-1; clone_size: -; d_call: TRBD2; v_call: TRBV7-3; cdr3_aa: CASSLAGATGQFF; cdr3_nt: TGTGCCAGCAGTTTAGCGGGAGCAACAGGGCAGTTCTTC
j_call: TRBJ1-1; clone_size: -; d_call: -; v_call: TRBV28; cdr3_aa: CASSSMQGMNTEAFF; cdr3_nt: TGTGCCAGCAGTTCCATGCAGGGCATGAACACTGAAGCTTTCTTT
j_call: TRBJ1-1; clone_size: -; d_call: -; v_call: TRBV3-1/TRBV3-2; cdr3_aa: CASSQDYGAFF; cdr3_nt: TGTGCCAGCAGCCAAGATTACGGAGCTTTCTTT